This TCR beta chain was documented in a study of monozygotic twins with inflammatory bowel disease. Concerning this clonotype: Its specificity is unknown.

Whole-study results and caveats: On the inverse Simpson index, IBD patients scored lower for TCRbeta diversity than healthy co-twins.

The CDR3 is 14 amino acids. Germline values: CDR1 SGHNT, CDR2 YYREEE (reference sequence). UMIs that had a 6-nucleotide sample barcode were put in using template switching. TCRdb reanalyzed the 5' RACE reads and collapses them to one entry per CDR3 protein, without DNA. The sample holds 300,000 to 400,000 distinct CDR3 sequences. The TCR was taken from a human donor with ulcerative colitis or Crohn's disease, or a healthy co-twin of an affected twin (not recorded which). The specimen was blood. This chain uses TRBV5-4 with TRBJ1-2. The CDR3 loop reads CASSLDRGSYGYTF.